This TCR beta chain was captured in a study of blood T cells in healthy people across ages (dated by TCRdb to between 2015 and 2016). At the level of the whole study: Template switching captured roughly one uniquely barcoded TCR beta cDNA molecule per two T cells in model experiments. Using deep sequencing normalized with unique cDNA molecular identifiers, the study measured how TCR beta repertoire diversity changes with age. Donors were grouped into four age groups: young (average about 15 years), middle-aged (about 40), aged (around 60) and long-lived (about 82). To avoid experimental bias, donors of different ages were randomly spread across the sequencing lanes. The study analyzed two additional independent replicas of 1 million unique cDNA reads from the same blood draw for two donors, one aged 18 to 30 and one aged 80 or older. What the authors observed across the whole study: Observed TCR beta diversity per million T cells fell roughly linearly with age, and a significant reduction was already apparent by age about 36. Because donor CMV infection status was unknown, age-related changes in expanded clonotypes were potentially confounded. Estimates of total diversity based on one million sequenced T cells were considered lower bounds and underestimates. There was a strong correlation between observed TCR beta diversity and the percentage of naive T cells measured by flow cytometry. Conclusive comparison of naive and antigen-experienced compartments was prevented by the profiling of bulk unsorted PBMCs. The long-lived group showed more naive CD4+ T cells, fewer expanded clones and increased TCR diversity than the aged group, suggesting age selection.

The germline V gene sets CDR1 to SNHLY and CDR2 to FYNNEI. Taken from cysteine to phenylalanine, the CDR3 has 12 residues. Left in the record is the CDR3 DNA by itself, 36 bases read in frame from the first base. V is cut by 7 bases and J by 6 bases, and the space between the germline ends is 11 bases. Library generation was performed with 5' RACE. TCRdb lists the instrument as Illumina HiSeq 2500. A second PCR of 7 to 11 cycles was run with a J-beta primer mix and a sample-barcoded 5' primer. A template-switch 5' adaptor carrying 12 random nucleotides introduced a unique molecular identifier onto each TCR beta cDNA molecule. Each sample yielded at least 3 million CDR3-containing paired-end reads. All of the RNA was converted into first-strand cDNA using the Mint cDNA synthesis kit, with a TRBC-specific oligonucleotide serving as the primer. Following uracil-DNA glycosylase treatment, all cDNA underwent a first 18-cycle PCR with the universal primers M1SS and BC2_uni_R. As for the original processing: For normalization, 1 million high-quality reads, each with a distinct molecular identifier, were randomly selected from each sample. Reads sharing molecular identifiers were discarded rather than binned into consensus sequences. MiTCR, run with a Q25 quality threshold and the strictest error-elimination algorithm, handled CDR3 identification, clonotype clustering and error correction. A nonparametric unseen species model with Euler transformation was used to estimate a lower bound on total TCR beta diversity. TCRdb handled the public reads itself, with Q25 trimming in fastp and clone calling in MiXCR, and kept productive beta chains. Rows are combined by CDR3 protein, so each entry shows the most common genes and DNA. The V and J calls, along with clone size, are taken from TCRdb and not from the paper's own processing. The sample data list 1.5 million to 1.8 million distinct CDR3 sequences, and approximately 39% of these were observed just once. The ten largest account for about 3.8% of the sample.

This clonotype was counted at least ten times. There is no known antigen for this receptor. It has no much larger one-base neighbor in the sample; base qualities were not kept. The donors were some 36 Caucasian individuals from Russia, aged about 6 to 95 years, who were systemically healthy. Each donor gave roughly 9.5 milliliters of peripheral blood, collected into EDTA-treated Vacutainer tubes. Ficoll-Paque density-gradient centrifugation was used to isolate PBMCs, with at least 6.5 million per sample. Total RNA was extracted from PBMCs with Trizol reagent, with at least 6 micrograms obtained per sample. For every donor, an aliquot of PBMCs went through flow cytometry to measure the percentages of naive CD45RAhigh/CD27high T cells.

Material: blood. The rearranged segments are TRBV2 and TRBJ2-3; the D match is possibly TRBD1 or TRBD2, with 7 bases aligned in each. The TCR originated in a woman between 18 and 29 years old in good health. The DNA sequence follows: TGTGCCAGCACAGGGGGAGGGGATACGCAGTATTTT. Its coded protein is CASTGGGDTQYF.